This is a list of T cell receptor beta chains from one sample in a study of blood T cell repertoires in COVID-19. Here immunoSEQ multiplex PCR was the method, and the copy in TCRdb shows in-frame clones only, minus some. Of hundreds of thousands of clones detected, about four fifths appear once; the ten largest clones hold more than 8%. The specimen sequenced was peripheral blood. The receptors derive from a woman between 45 and 65 years old with acute or convalescent COVID-19. Each CDR3 is given with its conserved first and last residue. A D gene is named only where the DNA matches it firmly. The size entry is marked missing in some rows and otherwise reads once, few, many or a size class.

v_call	j_call	d_call	clone_size	cdr3_aa	cdr3_nt
TRBV5-1	TRBJ2-7	-	-	CASSQTRPPTGSYEQYF	TGCGCCAGCAGCCAAACACGACCCCCCACAGGATCCTACGAGCAGTACTTC
TRBV7-2	TRBJ2-7	TRBD1	-	CASSSGQAFSYEQYF	TGTGCCAGCAGCTCGGGACAGGCTTTCTCCTACGAGCAGTACTTC
TRBV6-6	TRBJ1-5	-	-	CASSYWAGQPQHF	TGTGCCAGCAGTTACTGGGCGGGTCAACCCCAGCATTTT
TRBV19	TRBJ2-3	TRBD2	-	CASTRTSGTDTQYF	TGTGCCAGTACCCGGACTAGCGGCACAGATACGCAGTATTTT
TRBV27	TRBJ1-2	-	-	CASSLSTGGNYGYTF	TGTGCCAGCAGTTTATCGACCGGGGGAAACTATGGCTACACCTTC
TRBV7-9	TRBJ1-3	-	-	CASSATGNTIYF	TGTGCCAGCAGCGCAACAGGAAACACCATATATTTT
TRBV10-3	TRBJ2-3	-	-	CAIKGGGSTDTQYF	TGTGCCATCAAAGGGGGAGGGAGCACAGATACGCAGTATTTT
TRBV13	TRBJ2-7	TRBD2	-	CASSLSGRTGEQYF	TGTGCCAGCAGCTTGAGCGGGAGGACGGGAGAGCAGTACTTC
TRBV29-1	TRBJ2-3	-	few	CSPTGDTQYF	TGCAGCCCCACAGGGGATACGCAGTATTTT
TRBV29-1	TRBJ1-2	TRBD1	-	CSVGQGNGYTF	TGCAGCGTTGGACAGGGCAATGGCTACACCTTC
TRBV12-5	TRBJ2-3	-	-	CASGLGSSALTDTQYF	TGTGCTAGTGGTTTGGGATCTAGTGCCTTAACAGATACGCAGTATTTT
TRBV5-1	TRBJ1-3	-	-	CASSPRIGSSGNTIYF	TGCGCCAGCAGCCCTAGAATTGGATCTTCTGGAAACACCATATATTTT
TRBV7-2	TRBJ2-7	-	-	CASRVSEGSYEQYF	TGTGCCAGCAGAGTGAGTGAGGGATCCTACGAGCAGTACTTC
TRBV24-1	TRBJ2-7	TRBD2	-	CATSEQGGGDEQYF	TGTGCCACCAGTGAACAAGGTGGGGGGGACGAGCAGTACTTC
TRBV7-9	TRBJ2-1	TRBD2	-	CASSPYSGTNNEQFF	TGTGCCAGCAGCCCATATTCCGGGACTAACAATGAGCAGTTCTTC
TRBV11-3	TRBJ2-3	-	few	CASSLEDSAADTQYF	TGTGCCAGCAGCTTAGAAGACTCGGCGGCAGATACGCAGTATTTT
TRBV6-5	TRBJ1-2	-	few	CASRPTVNYGYTF	TGTGCCAGCAGGCCAACAGTGAACTATGGCTACACCTTC
TRBV7-6	TRBJ1-5	TRBD1	-	CASSLRTGMEPQHF	TGTGCCAGCAGCTTAAGGACAGGCATGGAGCCCCAGCATTTT
TRBV6-1	TRBJ2-5	-	-	CASSDGTSGGQETQYF	TGTGCCAGCAGTGACGGGACCAGTGGAGGGCAAGAGACCCAGTACTTC
TRBV29-1	TRBJ1-2	-	-	CSADSGGQTRSGYTF	TGCAGCGCAGACTCGGGGGGGCAGACAAGGAGCGGCTACACCTTC
TRBV27	TRBJ2-1	TRBD2	-	CASSFSRLAGARNEQFF	TGTGCCAGCAGTTTTTCTCGACTAGCGGGAGCTAGGAATGAGCAGTTCTTC
TRBV15	TRBJ2-1	TRBD1	-	CATSSGDSYNEQFF	TGTGCCACCAGCAGCGGGGACAGCTACAATGAGCAGTTCTTC
TRBV5-4	TRBJ2-6	TRBD1	-	CASRGQTGANVLTF	TGTGCCAGCAGGGGACAGACTGGGGCCAACGTCCTGACTTTC
TRBV6-5	TRBJ1-1	TRBD1	-	CASSQGQPNTEAFF	TGTGCCAGCAGTCAGGGACAGCCTAACACTGAAGCTTTCTTT
TRBV6-1	TRBJ2-6	-	-	CASSVMQGTGANVLTF	TGTGCCAGCAGTGTTATGCAGGGTACTGGGGCCAACGTCCTGACTTTC
TRBV3-1/TRBV3-2	TRBJ2-7	TRBD1	-	CASSHRGYTGGSYEQYF	TGTGCCAGCAGCCACCGCGGGTATACAGGGGGTTCCTACGAGCAGTACTTC
TRBV28	TRBJ1-1	-	-	CASSTDGGASNTEAFF	TGTGCCAGCAGTACGGACGGGGGGGCAAGCAACACTGAAGCTTTCTTT
TRBV7-9	TRBJ2-2	-	-	CASSTDMRVDTGELFF	TGTGCCAGCAGTACCGACATGAGGGTCGACACCGGGGAGCTGTTTTTT
TRBV25-1	TRBJ2-1	-	-	CASSDISGGHYNEQFF	TGTGCCAGCAGTGATATTTCGGGGGGCCACTACAATGAGCAGTTCTTC
TRBV5-1	TRBJ1-2	-	-	CASSLDRNGYTF	TGCGCCAGCAGCTTAGACAGGAACGGCTACACCTTC
TRBV2	TRBJ1-3	-	once	CASSDGDRWGGGNTIYF	TGTGCCAGCAGTGACGGGGACCGCTGGGGGGGAGGAAACACCATATATTTT
TRBV7-2	TRBJ2-7	TRBD1	-	CASSPRGRTGGAYEQYF	TGTGCCAGCAGCCCTAGGGGCCGGACAGGGGGTGCCTACGAGCAGTACTTC
TRBV5-1	TRBJ2-7	TRBD1	-	CASSPTPGQGAEQYF	TGCGCCAGCAGCCCAACCCCGGGACAGGGAGCCGAGCAGTACTTC
TRBV28	TRBJ1-6	-	once	CASTPTGDNSPLHF	TGTGCCAGCACCCCGACAGGAGATAATTCACCCCTCCACTTT
TRBV5-1	TRBJ2-7	-	-	CASSLGPGEGYEQYF	TGCGCCAGCAGCTTGGGCCCAGGGGAAGGCTACGAGCAGTACTTC
TRBV24-1	TRBJ1-5	-	-	CATSEGQINQPQHF	TGTGCCACCAGTGAAGGACAGATCAATCAGCCCCAGCATTTT
TRBV10-2	TRBJ2-3	-	-	CASLALYTDTQYF	TGCGCCAGCCTCGCGCTTTACACAGATACGCAGTATTTT
TRBV28	TRBJ2-3	-	-	CASNGQNTDTQYF	TGTGCCAGCAACGGACAGAACACAGATACGCAGTATTTT
TRBV29-1	TRBJ2-3	-	-	CSVDRGLGTDTQYF	TGCAGCGTTGATCGGGGTTTGGGCACAGATACGCAGTATTTT
TRBV19	TRBJ1-2	-	-	CASSPRDQNYGYTF	TGTGCCAGTAGCCCACGGGATCAGAACTATGGCTACACCTTC
TRBV10-1	TRBJ1-2	-	-	CASSPGTSYGYTF	TGCGCCAGCAGTCCCGGGACTTCCTATGGCTACACCTTC
TRBV7-2	TRBJ2-1	TRBD1	-	CASSLGQGRGNEQFF	TGTGCCAGCAGCCTTGGACAGGGAAGGGGTAATGAGCAGTTCTTC